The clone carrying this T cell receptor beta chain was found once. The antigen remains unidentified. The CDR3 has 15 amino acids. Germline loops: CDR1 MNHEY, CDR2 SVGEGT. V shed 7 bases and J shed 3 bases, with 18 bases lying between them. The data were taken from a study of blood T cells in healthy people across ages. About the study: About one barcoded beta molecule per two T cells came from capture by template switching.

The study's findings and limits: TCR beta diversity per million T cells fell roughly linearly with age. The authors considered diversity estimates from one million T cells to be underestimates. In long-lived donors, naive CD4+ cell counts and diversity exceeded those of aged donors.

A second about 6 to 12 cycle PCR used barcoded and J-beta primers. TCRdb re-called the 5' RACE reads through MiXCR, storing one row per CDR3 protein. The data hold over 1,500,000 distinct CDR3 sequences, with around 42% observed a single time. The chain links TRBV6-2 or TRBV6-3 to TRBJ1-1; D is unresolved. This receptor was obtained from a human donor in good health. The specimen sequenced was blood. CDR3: CASTSLGREDTEAFF. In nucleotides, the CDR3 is TGTGCCAGCACCTCTCTGGGCCGGGAGGACACTGAAGCTTTCTTT.